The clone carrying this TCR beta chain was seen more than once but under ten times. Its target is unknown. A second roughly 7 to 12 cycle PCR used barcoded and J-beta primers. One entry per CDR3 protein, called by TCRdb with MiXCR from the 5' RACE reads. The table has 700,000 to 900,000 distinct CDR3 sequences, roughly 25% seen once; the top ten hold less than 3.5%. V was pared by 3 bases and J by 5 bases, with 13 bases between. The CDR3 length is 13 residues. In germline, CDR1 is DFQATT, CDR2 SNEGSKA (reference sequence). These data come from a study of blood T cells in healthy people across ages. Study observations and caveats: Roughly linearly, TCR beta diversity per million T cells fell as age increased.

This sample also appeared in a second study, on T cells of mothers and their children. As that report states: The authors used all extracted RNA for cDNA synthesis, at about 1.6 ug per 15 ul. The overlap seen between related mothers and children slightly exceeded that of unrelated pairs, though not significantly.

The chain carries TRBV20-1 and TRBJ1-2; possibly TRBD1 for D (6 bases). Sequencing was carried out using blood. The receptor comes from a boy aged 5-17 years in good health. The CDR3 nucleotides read TGCAGTGCTAGCGGGGGGCGTGGGTATGGCTACACCTTC. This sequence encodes CSASGGRGYGYTF.